This T cell receptor (beta chain) was captured by sequencing in a study of shared clonotypes between healthy human individuals. Study findings and constraints: Owing to a small donor count, the genetic and exposure-history diversity represented was limited.

Assay: immunoSEQ multiplex PCR; the TCRdb copy retains only in-frame clones and omits some. The sample has about 490,000 clones; roughly 85% are singletons. Free of recent acute infections or vaccinations, the donors were healthy HIV-negative adults. The CDR3 runs 14 residues. Trimming removed 5 bases at V and 0 bases at J, with 10 bases between. The germline V gene encodes CDR1 GTSNPN and CDR2 SVGIG (reference sequence). There are a few counts of this clone. Antigen unknown. This specimen includes other DNA sequences encoding the same CDR3. The V and J genes are TRBV30 and TRBJ1-4; D is unresolved. This receptor was taken from a woman in her thirties or forties in good health. Some clones in this sample may be carry-over from other donors' samples. Sequencing was performed on PBMCs. The CDR3 DNA reads as TGTGCCTGGGGAGACACCGCAACTAATGAAAAACTGTTTTTT. It encodes CAWGDTATNEKLFF.